The clone carrying this TCR beta chain was seen only a few times. As yet, its antigen is unknown. This entry belongs to a study of CD8 T cells in ankylosing spondylitis. Study observations and caveats: Several highly homologous variants made up a TCR beta motif, and this motif appeared characteristic of ankylosing spondylitis blood. The disease-linked clones had a CD8+ phenotype and low blood frequencies. The clones that were linked to disease were reported to be significantly enriched in matched synovial fluid samples from ankylosing spondylitis patients.

CDR1 and CDR2 from the germline V gene are SGHTA and FQGTGA. Trimming shortened V by 9 bases and J by 1 base, and 8 bases separated the two germline ends. The CDR3 length is 12 residues. TCRdb reanalysed the 5' RACE reads using MiXCR and keeps one entry per CDR3 protein. The repertoire has roughly 260,000 distinct CDR3 sequences, 20% of them found once; the top ten carry roughly 8%. Sequenced: blood, either unsorted or a sorted T cell fraction (not recorded which). The clonotype was recovered from a male donor with ankylosing spondylitis or in good health (not recorded which). The V and J genes are TRBV7-3 and TRBJ2-3; D is possibly TRBD2 (5 bases). CDR3 sequence reads: CASGLGTDTQYF. CDR3 DNA sequence: TGTGCCAGTGGACTGGGCACAGATACGCAGTATTTT.